Shown below are 31 T cell receptor beta chains from a single sample sequenced in a study of Ad26.COV2.S vaccination and SARS-CoV-2 variants. Only in-frame clones appear in the TCRdb table, and some are missing; sequencing was by immunoSEQ multiplex PCR. The sample has about 440,000 clones, 90% seen once. The treatment is: roughly 20 received Ad26.COV2.S at low or high dose, single or two shots; a few received placebo; per-sample allocation not given. Material that was analyzed had been drawn on day 63 after the first vaccine or placebo injection. Material: peripheral blood, obtained in a trial of Ad26.COV2.S vaccine versus placebo. The receptor source for this set is a person between 18 and 60 years old who received the Ad26.COV2.S COVID-19 vaccine or a placebo.

The chain employs TRBV18 and TRBJ1-1; 8 nucleotides agree with TRBD1. The CDR3 has 13 residues. CDR1 is KGHSH, CDR2 LQKENI, per germline. V lost 3 bases, J lost 11 bases, and 8 bases stayed unmatched. The DNA of the CDR3 is TGTGCCAGCTCACCGGGACAGGCCTTCGAGGCTTTCTTT. It is translated as CASSPGQAFEAFF.

V and J are TRBV6-5 and TRBJ1-3, with 8 bases identical to TRBD1. The CDR3 extends over 15 amino acids. V trimming: 4 bases; J trimming: 4 bases; junction bases outside the gene matches: 6. CDR1 and CDR2 (germline): MNHEY, SVGAGI. Written as DNA, the CDR3 is TGTGCCAGCAGTTCCGTACAGGGGGTGGGAAACACCATATATTTT. Its protein is CASSSVQGVGNTIYF.

The V and J genes are TRBV10-3 and TRBJ2-3; 7 bases match TRBD2. J gave up 3 bases and V 6 bases, and 6 bases lay outside the gene matches. The CDR3 length is 14 residues. The germline CDR1 and CDR2 sequences are ENHRY and SYGVKD. Here the CDR3 reads CAIRGGEGTDTQYF. CDR3 coding DNA: TGTGCCATCAGGGGAGGGGAGGGTACAGATACGCAGTATTTT.

This clone was detected only once. The rearrangement uses TRBV13 and TRBJ2-1; 8 bases are a match to TRBD1. CDR3 length: 15 amino acids. CDR1 PRHDT and CDR2 FYEKMQ come from the germline V gene (reference sequence). With V trimmed by 5 bases and J by 7 bases, 10 bases remained unmatched. CDR3 DNA: TGTGCCAGCAGCCCGGGGCAGGGGGCTGGGAATGAGCAGTTCTTC. Amino acids: CASSPGQGAGNEQFF.

CDR3 sequence (DNA): TGTGCCAGCTCACCAGGAGCAGATACGCAGTATTTT. Translating gives CASSPGADTQYF. The rearrangement links TRBV18 to TRBJ2-3; D remains unclear. Between the trimmed V and J ends, which lost 2 bases and 4 bases, there was a span of 4 bases. The CDR3 consists of 12 residues. Germline loops: CDR1 KGHSH, CDR2 LQKENI. Full variable domain (remainder filled in from reference TRBV18 and TRBJ2-3): NAGVMQNPRHLVRRRGQEARLRCSPMKGHSHVYWYRQLPEEGLKFMVYLQKENIIDESGMPKERFSAEFPKEGPSILRIQQVVRGDSAAYFCASSPGADTQYFGPGTRLTVL.

V is TRBV11-2 and J is TRBJ2-3; TRBD2 aligns across 10 bases. The CDR3 is 16 amino acids. The ends lost 3 bases at V and 6 bases at J; junction bases unmatched: 9. Germline V gives CDR1 SGHAT, CDR2 FQNNGV. The CDR3 DNA reads TGTGCCAGCAGCTTGCTACAGCGGGAGGGCCGGGATACGCAGTATTTT. Translation: CASSLLQREGRDTQYF.

This sequence joins TRBV14 and TRBJ1-2; 10 nucleotides line up with TRBD1. The junction had 6 bases not matched to a gene; V was cut back by 3 bases and J by 8 bases. CDR1 and CDR2 (germline): SGHDN, FVKESK. The CDR3 is 14 amino acids. CDR3 protein: CASSQGQGFGGYTF. The CDR3 nucleotides read TGTGCCAGCAGCCAGGGACAGGGGTTCGGAGGCTACACCTTC.

J is TRBJ1-1 and V is TRBV5-1; no clear D. There are 14 residues in the CDR3. Germline loops: CDR1 SGHRS, CDR2 YFSETQ. V lost 1 base and J lost 2, with 9 bases in between. CDR3 in DNA: TGCGCCAGCAGCTTGAATGGCCTTAACACTGAAGCTTTCTTT. Residues: CASSLNGLNTEAFF.

This chain uses TRBV9 with TRBJ2-7, with 12 bases matching TRBD2. Germline V CDR1 and CDR2: SGDLS, YYNGEE. The CDR3 loop spans 16 amino acids. V shed 3 bases and J 6 bases; nucleotides not matched to a gene: 10. The CDR3: CASSATPVLAGGEQYF. CDR3 DNA sequence: TGTGCCAGCAGCGCCACGCCTGTACTAGCGGGAGGCGAGCAGTACTTC.

The chain carries TRBV2 and TRBJ2-7; 7 bases match TRBD1. Trimming took 6 bases from V and 1 from J; bases not matched to a gene: 12. CDR3 length: 16 amino acids. CDR1 is SNHLY, CDR2 FYNNEI, per germline. DNA of the CDR3: TGTGCCAGCAGCATACCTTTAGACAGGGAATCCTACGAGCAGTACTTC. As protein: CASSIPLDRESYEQYF.

The chain uses TRBV7-3 and TRBJ2-3, with a weak D call TRBD2 (6 bases). The CDR3 loop spans 16 amino acids. Deletions cut 3 bases from V and 0 bases from J, with 13 bases between. Looked up from germline, CDR1 is SGHTA and CDR2 is FQGTGA. The CDR3 DNA sequence: TGTGCCAGCAGCTTGGGCTGGCGGGGAAGCACAGATACGCAGTATTTT. Amino acids: CASSLGWRGSTDTQYF.

The V and J genes are TRBV5-1 and TRBJ2-3; D uncertain. The CDR3 extends over 13 amino acids. Deletions cut 3 bases from V and 1 base from J, with 6 bases between. Germline CDR1 and CDR2: SGHRS and YFSETQ. CDR3 DNA sequence: TGCGCCAGCAGCTCTCACGGCACAGATACGCAGTATTTT. Residues: CASSSHGTDTQYF.

The rearrangement joins TRBV6-2 or TRBV6-3 to TRBJ2-3, with D unclear. Germline CDR1 and CDR2: MNHEY and SVGEGT. This CDR3 spans 14 amino acids. The V end was cut by 4 bases, the J end by 0 bases, with 8 bases between. The CDR3 reads CASSSADSTDTQYF. CDR3 DNA: TGTGCCAGCAGTTCGGCGGATAGCACAGATACGCAGTATTTT.

The chain couples TRBV29-1 to TRBJ2-5, with TRBD1 matching 8 bases. The CDR3 contains 13 residues. V was clipped by 6 bases and J by 5 bases; unmatched bases: 8. Germline CDR1 SQVTM, CDR2 ANQGSEA. This CDR3 is CSVVPGGGETQYF. CDR3 bases: TGCAGCGTCGTACCAGGGGGCGGTGAGACCCAGTACTTC.

Details on this clone: The sample has other DNA sequences that encode this CDR3 too. This chain links TRBV4-3 with TRBJ1-6; 11 positions match TRBD1. This CDR3 region has 16 residues. Germline CDR1 reads LGHNA; CDR2 reads YSLEER. The V segment lost 0 bases and the J segment 9 bases; nucleotides outside the gene matches: 4. The CDR3 loop reads CASSQEAGTGGSPLHF. The CDR3, as DNA: TGCGCCAGCAGCCAAGAGGCTGGGACAGGGGGTTCACCCCTCCACTTT.

The chain couples TRBV4-2 to TRBJ2-1, with 8 nucleotides matching TRBD2. Germline trimming cut 2 bases from V and 10 bases from J; bases unmatched to any gene: 4. Germline assignment: CDR1 LGHNA and CDR2 YNFKEQ. CDR3 length: 13 amino acids. The CDR3 coding sequence is TGTGCCAGCAGCCAACCTTCTAGCGGGGAGCAGTTCTTC. The encoded protein is CASSQPSSGEQFF.

For this clone: Different DNA sequences within this sample yield the same CDR3. V usage is TRBV5-1 and J usage is TRBJ2-7, with D possibly matching TRBD1 (5 bases). The CDR3 is 13 residues long. Germline lookup yields CDR1 SGHRS and CDR2 YFSETQ. V dropped 0 bases and J dropped 4 bases, with 8 bases sitting between them. The chain's CDR3 is CASSLEGPYEQYF. The CDR3 DNA reads as TGCGCCAGCAGCTTGGAGGGGCCGTACGAGCAGTACTTC.

J is TRBJ2-5 and V is TRBV25-1; the match to TRBD2 covers 12 bases. The CDR3 length is 16 residues. Trimming removed 6 bases from V and 3 bases from J; junction bases left unmatched: 8. Germline V gene sequence: CDR1 MGHDK, CDR2 SYGVNS. The CDR3 loop is CASSSPLAGGEETQYF. CDR3 nucleotides: TGTGCCAGCAGCTCCCCGCTAGCGGGAGGGGAAGAGACCCAGTACTTC.

Here the CDR3 DNA reads TGCGCCAGCAGCTTGTCCGCTAGCGGGACAAGCTCCTACGAGCAGTACTTC. It translates to CASSLSASGTSSYEQYF. The gene calls are TRBV5-1 and TRBJ2-7; 9 positions agree with TRBD2. CDR1 and CDR2 (germline): SGHRS, YFSETQ. V was clipped by 1 base and J by 0 bases; unmatched bases: 8. The length of the CDR3 is 17 residues.

This chain links TRBV6-1 with TRBJ2-7, with 8 bases fitting TRBD2. With 2 bases clipped from V and 4 bases from J, the junction kept 7 bases outside the gene matches. The CDR3 consists of 15 residues. Germline values: CDR1 MNHNS, CDR2 SASEGT. The CDR3 spells CASSEQAGVVYEQYF. The CDR3 DNA follows: TGTGCCAGCAGTGAACAAGCGGGAGTGGTTTACGAGCAGTACTTC.

The chain joins TRBV12-3 or TRBV12-4 to TRBJ2-7; D tentatively fits TRBD1 or TRBD2 (5 bases each). V shed 8 bases and J shed 9 bases, with 20 bases lying between them. The CDR3 contains 13 residues. The CDR3 coding sequence is TGTGCCAGCGGGGGTGTTAGCCTACGCGGGCAGTACTTC. It is translated as CASGGVSLRGQYF.

The chain employs TRBV18 and TRBJ2-7; 9 bases map to TRBD2. Germline assignment: CDR1 KGHSH and CDR2 LQKENI. The V segment lost 6 bases and the J segment 1 base; nucleotides outside the gene matches: 4. The CDR3 has 14 amino acids. The CDR3 loop is CASSYSGRSYEQYF. The CDR3 DNA reads TGTGCCAGCTCCTATAGCGGGAGATCCTACGAGCAGTACTTC.

This sequence joins TRBV27 and TRBJ2-7; D is ambiguous. V shed 0 bases and J shed 0 bases, with 6 bases lying between them. The germline CDR1 and CDR2 sequences are MNHEY and SMNVEV (reference sequence). This CDR3 has 14 residues. CDR3 protein: CASSLSKVSYEQYF. As DNA, the CDR3 is TGTGCCAGCAGTTTATCGAAAGTCTCCTACGAGCAGTACTTC.

The CDR3 here is CASSSWTSSYEQYF. CDR3 in DNA: TGTGCCAGCAGCTCTTGGACAAGCTCCTACGAGCAGTACTTC. This chain links TRBV14 with TRBJ2-7; maybe TRBD1 (5 bases). V lost 5 bases, J lost 0 bases, and 11 bases lay in between. Germline V gene data show CDR1 as SGHDN and CDR2 as FVKESK. The CDR3 has 14 residues.

The sample holds a few counts of this clone. The rearrangement uses TRBV27 and TRBJ1-2, with no clear D. The germline V gene has CDR1 MNHEY and CDR2 SMNVEV (reference sequence). The ends were cut back, 7 bases at V and 0 bases at J, with 15 bases in the middle. The CDR3 runs to 15 residues. The CDR3 here is CASTLRGDSNYGYTF. The CDR3 DNA sequence: TGTGCCAGCACTCTTCGGGGAGATTCTAACTATGGCTACACCTTC.

This chain links TRBV5-4 with TRBJ1-1; no clear D gene. Germline assignment: CDR1 SGHNT and CDR2 YYREEE (reference sequence). The V end lost 5 bases, the J end lost 0 bases, and 8 bases lay between the germline ends. This CDR3 is built from 13 residues. CDR3 DNA: TGTGCCAGCAGTTCAAAATTGAACACTGAAGCTTTCTTT. Its translation is CASSSKLNTEAFF.

As regards this clone: Its ends do not fully match the called genes, so a read error is possible. The J gene is TRBJ2-4, the V gene TRBV3-1 (or the pseudogene TRBV3-2); possible D gene TRBD2, 6 bases. Germline CDR1 reads LGHDT; CDR2 reads YNNKEL (reference sequence). CDR3 size: 15 residues. The CDR3 loop reads CASSKDSTGGNIQYF. The CDR3 DNA sequence: TGTGCCAGCAGCAAAGACAGTACTGGAGGGAACATTCAGTACTTC.

This clone was counted a single time. The chain recombines TRBV6-2 or TRBV6-3 with TRBJ2-7; TRBD2 is a possible D gene (5 bases). Germline V lookup: CDR1 MNHEY, CDR2 SVGEGT. Trimming shortened V by 5 bases and J by 0 bases, and 14 bases separated the two germline ends. The length of the CDR3 is 15 residues. The CDR3 reads CASSLGIGLSYEQYF. As DNA, the CDR3 is TGTGCCAGCAGTCTCGGGATCGGTCTCTCCTACGAGCAGTACTTC.

V usage is TRBV7-2 and J usage is TRBJ2-1; 9 nucleotides line up with TRBD1. From germline, CDR1 is SGHTA and CDR2 FQGNSA. The CDR3 loop spans 14 amino acids. The V segment lost 5 bases and the J segment 7 bases; nucleotides outside the gene matches: 6. The CDR3 DNA sequence: TGTGCCAGCAGCCCAAGGACAGGGGCAAATGAGCAGTTCTTC. Encoded protein: CASSPRTGANEQFF.

In this sample, this clone turned up a few times. The chain couples TRBV12-3 or TRBV12-4 to TRBJ2-5, with 9 bases aligning to TRBD1. The V gene end was trimmed by 4 bases and the J gene end by 3 bases; junction bases not matched to a gene: 0. The CDR3 totals 13 residues. The CDR3 loop is CASSWDREETQYF. CDR3 sequence (DNA): TGTGCCAGCAGTTGGGACAGGGAAGAGACCCAGTACTTC.

The rearrangement joins TRBV5-4 to TRBJ2-7; 8 positions match TRBD1. Trimming cost V 4 bases and J 2 bases; bases outside gene matches: 5. In germline, CDR1 is SGHNT, CDR2 YYREEE (reference sequence). The CDR3 runs to 14 residues. This CDR3 is CASSPGQETYEQYF. The CDR3 DNA reads as TGTGCCAGCAGCCCGGGACAGGAAACCTACGAGCAGTACTTC.